This TCR beta chain was identified during a study of blood T cell repertoires in COVID-19. Study in general: COVID-19 samples, acute and convalescent, were from the United States, Italy and Spain.

Assay used: immunoSEQ multiplex PCR; TCRdb lists only in-frame clones, some missing. The table shows approximately 400,000 clones, with about 90% occurring only once. Adults between about 18 and 95 years of age took part from more than 20 US areas. This CDR3 has 14 residues. Germline-derived CDR1 and CDR2 are SGHTA and FQGNSA. Trimming cost V 5 bases and J 1 base, with 11 bases left between them. This rearrangement joins TRBV7-2 to TRBJ2-5; D not resolved. The clonotype originates from a man aged 25 to 40 who had recovered from COVID-19. Sequences were obtained from PBMCs or T cells enriched from blood (not recorded which). For the CDR3, the DNA is TGTGCCAGCAGCCCCCAACTCTTCCAAGAGACCCAGTACTTC. Its translation is CASSPQLFQETQYF.